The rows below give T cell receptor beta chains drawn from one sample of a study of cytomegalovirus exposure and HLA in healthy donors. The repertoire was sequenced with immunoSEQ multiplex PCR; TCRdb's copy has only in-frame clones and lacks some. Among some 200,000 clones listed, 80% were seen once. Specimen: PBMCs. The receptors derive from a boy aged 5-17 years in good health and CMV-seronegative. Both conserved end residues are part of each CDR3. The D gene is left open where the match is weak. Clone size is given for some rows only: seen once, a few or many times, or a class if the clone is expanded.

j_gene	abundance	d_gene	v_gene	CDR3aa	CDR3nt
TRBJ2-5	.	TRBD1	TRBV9	CASSDGTGTGTQYF	TGTGCCAGCAGCGATGGGACAGGGACGGGGACCCAGTACTTC
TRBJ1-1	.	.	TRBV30	CAWSGLPENTEAFF	TGTGCCTGGAGTGGTCTTCCAGAGAACACTGAAGCTTTCTTT
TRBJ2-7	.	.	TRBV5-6	CASTFNREIEQYF	TGTGCCAGCACCTTCAACCGGGAGATCGAGCAGTACTTC
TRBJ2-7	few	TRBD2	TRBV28	CASSSGGTYEQYF	TGTGCCAGCAGTAGCGGGGGGACCTACGAGCAGTACTTC
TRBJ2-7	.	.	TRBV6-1	CASRRDTVSYEQYF	TGTGCCAGCAGACGGGACACCGTCTCCTACGAGCAGTACTTC
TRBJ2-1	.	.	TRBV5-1	CASSFPGEREQFF	TGCGCCAGCAGCTTTCCAGGGGAACGTGAGCAGTTCTTC
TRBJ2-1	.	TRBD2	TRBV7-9	CASSSLLAGIVNEQFF	TGTGCCAGCAGCTCCCTTCTAGCGGGAATCGTCAATGAGCAGTTCTTC
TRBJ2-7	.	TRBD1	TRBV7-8	CASSQDRGGYEQYF	TGTGCCAGCAGCCAGGACAGGGGAGGCTACGAGCAGTACTTC
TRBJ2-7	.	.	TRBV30	CAWSVFMSSYEQYF	TGTGCCTGGAGTGTCTTCATGAGCTCCTACGAGCAGTACTTC
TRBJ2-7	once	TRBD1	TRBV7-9	CASAGTGKDEQYF	TGTGCCAGCGCTGGGACAGGGAAGGACGAGCAGTACTTC
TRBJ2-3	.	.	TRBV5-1	CASSRITTQGDTQYF	TGCGCCAGCAGCCGCATAACAACTCAGGGGGATACGCAGTATTTT
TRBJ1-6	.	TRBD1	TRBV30	CAWIGIQGAAASPLHF	TGTGCCTGGATTGGAATACAGGGGGCCGCAGCCTCACCCCTCCACTTT
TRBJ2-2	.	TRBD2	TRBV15	CATSRGLAGTGELFF	TGTGCCACCAGCAGAGGACTAGCGGGAACAGGGGAGCTGTTTTTT
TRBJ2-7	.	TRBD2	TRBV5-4	CASSLGGRAFFHEQYF	TGTGCCAGCAGCTTGGGTGGGAGGGCCTTTTTCCACGAGCAGTACTTC
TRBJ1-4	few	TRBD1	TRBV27	CASSLTGASTNEKLFF	TGTGCCAGCAGTTTGACAGGGGCTTCAACTAATGAAAAACTGTTTTTT
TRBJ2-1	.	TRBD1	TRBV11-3	CASSLFSPGQRYNEQFF	TGTGCCAGCAGCTTATTTTCTCCGGGACAGCGTTACAATGAGCAGTTCTTC
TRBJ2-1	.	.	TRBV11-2	CASSLSDNEQFF	TGTGCCAGCAGCTTGTCTGACAATGAGCAGTTCTTC
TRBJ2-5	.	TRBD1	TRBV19	CASSTLRGQGYEETQYF	TGTGCCAGTAGTACACTACGAGGACAGGGCTATGAAGAGACCCAGTACTTC
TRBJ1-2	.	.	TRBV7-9	CSSKIQGYGYTF	TGTTCCAGCAAGATACAGGGCTATGGCTACACCTTC
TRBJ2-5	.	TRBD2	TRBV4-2	CASSQVTRGEQYF	TGTGCCAGCAGCCAAGTTACACGGGGGGAGCAGTACTTC
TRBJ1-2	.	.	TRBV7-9	CASSLGTGLMGYTF	TGTGCCAGCAGCTTAGGTACAGGGTTGATGGGCTACACCTTC
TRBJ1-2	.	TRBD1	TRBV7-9	CANNPRDSLYGYTF	TGTGCCAACAATCCTCGGGACAGCCTCTATGGCTACACCTTC
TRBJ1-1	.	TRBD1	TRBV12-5	CASGLEGARAFF	TGTGCTAGTGGTTTGGAGGGGGCTCGGGCTTTCTTT
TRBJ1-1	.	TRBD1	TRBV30	CAWRPGQGVSTEAFF	TGTGCCTGGAGGCCGGGACAGGGGGTTAGCACTGAAGCTTTCTTT
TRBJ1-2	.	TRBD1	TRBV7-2	CASSLGTGVYGYTF	TGTGCCAGCAGCTTAGGGACAGGGGTCTATGGCTACACCTTC
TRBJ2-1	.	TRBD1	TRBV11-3	CASSLEGTANNEQFF	TGTGCCAGCAGCTTAGAAGGGACAGCTAACAATGAGCAGTTCTTC
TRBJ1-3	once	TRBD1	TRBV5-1	CASSLASTGGGNTIYF	TGCGCCAGCAGCTTGGCCTCCACAGGGGGCGGGAACACCATATATTTT